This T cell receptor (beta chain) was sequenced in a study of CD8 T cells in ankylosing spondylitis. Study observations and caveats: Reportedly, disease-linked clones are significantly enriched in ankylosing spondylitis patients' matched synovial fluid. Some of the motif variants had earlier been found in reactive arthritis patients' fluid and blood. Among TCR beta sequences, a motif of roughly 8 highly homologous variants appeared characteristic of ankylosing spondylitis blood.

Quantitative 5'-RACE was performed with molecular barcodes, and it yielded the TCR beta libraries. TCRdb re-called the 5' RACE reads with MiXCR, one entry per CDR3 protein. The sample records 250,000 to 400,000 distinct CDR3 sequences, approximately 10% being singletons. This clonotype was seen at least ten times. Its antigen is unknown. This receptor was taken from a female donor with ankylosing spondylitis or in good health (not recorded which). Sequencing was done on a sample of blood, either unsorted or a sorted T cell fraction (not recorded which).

CDR3 loop: CSAGGQLDQPQHF. Written as DNA, the CDR3 is TGCAGTGCTGGGGGACAGCTGGATCAGCCCCAGCATTTT. The J gene is TRBJ1-5, the V gene TRBV20-1, with 7 positions matching TRBD1. Trimming took 5 bases from V and 5 from J; bases not matched to a gene: 6. CDR1 is DFQATT and CDR2 is SNEGSKA in the germline V gene (reference sequence). This CDR3 contains 13 residues.